Detailed here is one T cell receptor beta chain. This sample is drawn from a study of spatial heterogeneity in lung cancer. TCRdb called the 5' RACE reads again in MiXCR, with one record for every CDR3 protein. Among some 120,000 distinct CDR3 sequences listed, 12% were seen once. As for time point: blood at routine non-recurrence follow-up after resection. Material for sequencing was whole RNA from tumor, nontumor lung or frozen PBMC, left unsorted. The sequence was obtained from a male donor with early-stage non-small cell lung cancer. Sequenced here: PBMCs, sampled at follow-up.

The DNA of the CDR3 is TGCGCCAGCAGCCATCCCTCAGGGAGGGGGCTTAACTATGGCTACACCTTC. This codes for CASSHPSGRGLNYGYTF. V usage is TRBV4-1 and J usage is TRBJ1-2, with TRBD1 matching 7 bases. With 3 bases clipped from V and 1 base from J, the junction kept 11 bases outside the gene matches. The CDR3 sequence is 17 residues long. CDR1 and CDR2 (germline): MGHRA, YSYEKL.